The clone carrying this T cell receptor beta chain was seen once. This sample stems from a study of shared clonotypes between healthy human individuals. The donors, healthy adults who were HIV-negative, had experienced no recent acute infections or vaccinations. Measured with immunoSEQ multiplex PCR; TCRdb has only the in-frame clones, and not every one. The table lists about 490,000 clones, 81% of them singletons. Trimming took 4 bases from V and 8 from J; bases not matched to a gene: 21. Germline lookup yields CDR1 SGHAT and CDR2 FQNNGV. The CDR3 runs 18 residues. The chain recombines TRBV11-2 with TRBJ1-2, with 8 bases lining up with TRBD1. Material: PBMCs. The receptor comes from a woman aged 40 to 55 in good health. Some clones in this sample may be carry-over from other donors' samples. CDR3: CASSSPKGSDRAKRGYTF. The CDR3 bases are TGTGCCAGCAGCTCTCCCAAAGGTTCGGACAGGGCGAAAAGGGGCTACACCTTC.